The 24 T cell receptor beta chains given below trace back to one sample, sequenced in a study of cytomegalovirus exposure and HLA in healthy donors. PCR was performed using 60 Vbeta and 13 Jbeta primers. Clones were read by immunoSEQ multiplex PCR, and TCRdb kept only the in-frame ones, dropping some. Of around 120,000 clones listed, more than 70% are singletons. The sequenced sample consisted of PBMCs. All receptors come from a human donor in good health.

The table lists this clone with a count of one. The J gene is TRBJ2-5, the V gene TRBV5-1; 11 nucleotides agree with TRBD2. The CDR3 sequence is 16 residues long. Germline CDR1 reads SGHRS; CDR2 reads YFSETQ. V dropped 0 bases and J dropped 9; count of bases not matched to a gene: 10. The CDR3 sequence: CASSLGSLAGAEPQYF. The DNA for the CDR3 is TGCGCCAGCAGCTTGGGGTCACTAGCGGGGGCTGAGCCCCAGTACTTC.

The genes are TRBV9 and TRBJ2-5; TRBD1 might be the D (5 bases). Germline CDR1 SGDLS, CDR2 YYNGEE. Trimming shortened V by 3 bases and J by 4 bases, and 7 bases separated the two germline ends. The CDR3 length is 12 residues. CDR3 nucleotide sequence: TGTGCCAGCAGCGCAGGGTCAGAGACCCAGTACTTC. Translated, it gives CASSAGSETQYF.

This clone was seen only once. V is TRBV5-1 and J is TRBJ1-1; D is ambiguous. Germline CDR1 SGHRS, CDR2 YFSETQ. CDR3 size: 13 residues. The V gene lost 4 bases and the J gene lost 1 base, with 8 bases spanning the gap. The CDR3 DNA reads as TGCGCCAGCAGCGGTCGGGGGAACACTGAAGCTTTCTTT. Translation: CASSGRGNTEAFF.

The chain has TRBV2 and TRBJ2-5; TRBD2 matches 10 bases. V dropped 2 bases and J dropped 1; count of bases not matched to a gene: 4. CDR3 length equals 16 residues. Germline CDR1 and CDR2: SNHLY and FYNNEI. CDR3 sequence: CASSELTSGVQETQYF. In DNA form, the CDR3 reads TGTGCCAGCAGTGAACTAACTAGCGGGGTCCAAGAGACCCAGTACTTC.

The DNA of the CDR3 is TGTGCCAGTAGTATGGGAGGACACATGAACACTGAAGCTTTCTTT. Its protein product is CASSMGGHMNTEAFF. The gene calls are TRBV19 and TRBJ1-1, with TRBD1 as a possible D gene (5 bases). V was trimmed by 3 bases and J by 0 bases, leaving 11 bases between them. This CDR3 region has 15 residues. Per germline, CDR1 LNHDA and CDR2 SQIVND (reference sequence).

The chain carries TRBV6-5 and TRBJ1-2, with D tentatively TRBD1 (6 bases). Per the germline V gene, CDR1 is MNHEY and CDR2 is SVGAGI. The CDR3 is 14 amino acids. Trimming removed 4 bases at V and 5 bases at J, with 14 bases between. CDR3 coding DNA: TGTGCCAGCAGTTCCCGGGACAAGGAGTATGGCTACACCTTC. Translating it yields CASSSRDKEYGYTF.

The chain is built from TRBV28 and TRBJ2-2, with TRBD1 as a possible D gene (6 bases). Trimming left V 2 bases short and J 0 bases short, with 10 bases between. The CDR3 has 16 amino acids. Germline V CDR1 and CDR2: MDHEN, SYDVKM. CDR3 DNA: TGTGCCAGCAGTTTAATAGGGGGAACGAACACCGGGGAGCTGTTTTTT. Its translation: CASSLIGGTNTGELFF.

The sample holds a few counts of this clone. The V and J genes are TRBV11-3 and TRBJ1-4; no definite D call. CDR3 length: 15 residues. The germline CDR1 and CDR2 sequences are SGHNT and YENEEA. Deletions cut 3 bases from V and 2 bases from J, with 10 bases between. The CDR3 region is CASSFRGATNEKLFF. The CDR3, as DNA: TGTGCCAGCAGCTTTCGAGGTGCGACTAATGAAAAACTGTTTTTT.

This sequence joins TRBV5-6 and TRBJ1-2; TRBD1 is a possible D gene (6 bases). Trimming pared 0 bases from V and 7 bases from J, leaving 13 bases between. From germline, CDR1 is SGHDT and CDR2 YYEEEE. There are 14 residues in the CDR3. The CDR3 protein is CASSLGRGARGYTF. The CDR3 bases are TGTGCCAGCAGCTTGGGACGGGGGGCGCGTGGCTACACCTTC.

Note on this clone: A junction end diverges from the germline sequence, so it may reflect a read error. This chain joins TRBV7-8 and TRBJ1-1, with 9 bases lining up with TRBD1. The CDR3 is 15 amino acids. In germline, CDR1 is SGHVS, CDR2 FQNEAQ. The CDR3 protein is CASSRASGTGSIKIF. The CDR3 region has the DNA TGTGCCAGCAGTCGAGCCTCCGGGACAGGGTCCATCAAGATCTTT. Together with reference TRBV7-8 and TRBJ1-1, the CDR3 gives the full variable domain: GAGVSQSPRYKVAKRGQDVALRCDPISGHVSLFWYQQALGQGPEFLTYFQNEAQLDKSGLPSDRFFAERPEGSVSTLKIQRTQQEDSAVYLCASSRASGTGSIKIFGQGTRLTVV.

CDR3 loop: CASKTRGVWNEQFF. CDR3 nucleotides: TGTGCCAGCAAAACGCGGGGCGTTTGGAATGAGCAGTTCTTC. The gene calls are TRBV2 and TRBJ2-1; perhaps TRBD2 as D (6 bases). CDR1 and CDR2 from the germline V gene are SNHLY and FYNNEI. The CDR3 contains 14 residues. V was shortened by 7 bases and J by 7 bases, with 17 bases between the two germline ends.

The chain combines TRBV19 with TRBJ2-1; 9 bases align to TRBD1. CDR3 length equals 17 residues. With 9 bases clipped from V and 0 bases from J, the junction kept 12 bases outside the gene matches. Germline lookup yields CDR1 LNHDA and CDR2 SQIVND (reference sequence). The DNA of the CDR3 is TGTGCCAGCAGTGAACAGACAGGGGGTCGCTCCTACAATGAGCAGTTCTTC. Protein sequence: CASSEQTGGRSYNEQFF.

This chain connects TRBV11-2 to TRBJ2-7; 11 bases agree with TRBD1. Germline V gene data show CDR1 as SGHAT and CDR2 as FQNNGV. The CDR3 runs to 15 residues. Trimming took 1 base from V and 6 from J; bases not matched to a gene: 5. CDR3: CASSLVGQGVREQYF. For the CDR3, the DNA is TGTGCCAGCAGCTTAGTGGGACAGGGGGTTCGCGAGCAGTACTTC.

This CDR3 reads CASSPEGAGNTEAFF. The CDR3 DNA reads as TGTGCCAGCTCACCCGAGGGGGCGGGGAACACTGAAGCTTTCTTT. The chain joins TRBV18 to TRBJ1-1; 7 nucleotides align to TRBD1. CDR1 KGHSH and CDR2 LQKENI come from the germline V gene. V shed 3 bases and J 1 base; nucleotides not matched to a gene: 5. The CDR3 is 15 residues long. Together with reference TRBV18 and TRBJ1-1, the CDR3 gives the full variable domain: NAGVMQNPRHLVRRRGQEARLRCSPMKGHSHVYWYRQLPEEGLKFMVYLQKENIIDESGMPKERFSAEFPKEGPSILRIQQVVRGDSAAYFCASSPEGAGNTEAFFGQGTRLTVV.

The sample holds one count of this clone. The CDR3 is CASSPRDRDNEQFF. The CDR3 DNA follows: TGTGCCAGCAGCCCCCGGGACAGGGACAATGAGCAGTTCTTC. This rearrangement joins TRBV11-2 to TRBJ2-1; 9 bases align to TRBD1. Germline assignment: CDR1 SGHAT and CDR2 FQNNGV. This CDR3 has 14 residues. V shed 5 bases, J shed 5 bases, and the junction held 4 bases outside the gene matches.

This clone was counted once. V is TRBV6-6 and J is TRBJ1-3; D remains unclear. The CDR3 is made up of 14 amino acids. Germline CDR1 reads MNHNY; CDR2 reads SVGAGI (reference sequence). V lost 6 bases to trimming and J lost 4 bases, with 13 bases between them. CDR3 loop: CASSTISPGNTIYF. The DNA of the CDR3 is TGTGCCAGCAGCACTATATCACCCGGAAACACCATATATTTT.

This clone showed up just once. CDR3 sequence reads: CASSYSSIFGGAGYTF. The CDR3 DNA is TGTGCCAGCAGTTACTCGAGCATTTTTGGGGGCGCAGGCTACACCTTC. The V gene is TRBV6-5, the J gene TRBJ1-2; the D gene is possibly TRBD1 (6 bases). The CDR3 spans 16 residues. The germline V gene encodes CDR1 MNHEY and CDR2 SVGAGI. V lost 0 bases and J lost 8, with 19 bases in between.

The J gene is TRBJ1-5, the V gene TRBV6-6; 9 positions match TRBD1. There are 13 residues in the CDR3. V was clipped by 6 bases and J by 5 bases; unmatched bases: 2. CDR1 MNHNY and CDR2 SVGAGI come from the germline V gene (reference sequence). Here the CDR3 DNA reads TGTGCCAGCAGCCGGACAGGGGATCAGCCCCAGCATTTT. Its translation: CASSRTGDQPQHF.

V and J are TRBV18 and TRBJ2-5, with 12 bases fitting TRBD1. This CDR3 has 16 amino acids. Losses at the gene ends were 2 bases for V and 5 bases for J; bases not matched to a gene: 6. Germline loops: CDR1 KGHSH, CDR2 LQKENI. CDR3 sequence: CASSPWGQGAAETQYF. CDR3 DNA: TGTGCCAGCTCACCATGGGGACAGGGGGCAGCGGAGACCCAGTACTTC.

V gene TRBV5-6 combines with J gene TRBJ2-7; D unclear. Germline V gene data show CDR1 as SGHDT and CDR2 as YYEEEE. The CDR3 length is 12 residues. The ends were cut back, 1 base at V and 7 bases at J, with 9 bases in the middle. CDR3 coding DNA: TGTGCCAGCAGCTTGTTCCTCGGGGAGCAGTACTTC. Amino acid sequence: CASSLFLGEQYF.

The rearrangement links TRBV2 to TRBJ2-5; a possible D gene is TRBD2 (6 bases). The CDR3 totals 16 residues. V was trimmed by 2 bases and J by 4 bases, leaving 17 bases between them. Germline CDR1 and CDR2: SNHLY and FYNNEI. The CDR3 coding sequence is TGTGCCAGCAGTGAACTTATAAGCGGGCTAGCAGAGACCCAGTACTTC. Translation gives CASSELISGLAETQYF. The whole variable domain, filled in from reference TRBV2 and TRBJ2-5, reads EPEVTQTPSHQVTQMGQEVILRCVPISNHLYFYWYRQILGQKVEFLVSFYNNEISEKSEIFDDQFSVERPDGSNFTLKIRSTKLEDSAMYFCASSELISGLAETQYFGPGTRLLVL.

The rearrangement joins TRBV7-8 to TRBJ2-4, with D possibly TRBD1 on 6 matching bases. CDR3 length: 19 residues. Germline loops: CDR1 SGHVS, CDR2 FQNEAQ. With 2 bases removed from V and 0 bases from J, the gap between germline ends came to 20 bases. CDR3 in DNA: TGTGCCAGCAGCTTAAACCCCGCTCCCGCCAGGGGAGCCAAAAACATTCAGTACTTC. It translates to CASSLNPAPARGAKNIQYF. Filled out from reference TRBV7-8 and TRBJ2-4, the complete variable domain reads GAGVSQSPRYKVAKRGQDVALRCDPISGHVSLFWYQQALGQGPEFLTYFQNEAQLDKSGLPSDRFFAERPEGSVSTLKIQRTQQEDSAVYLCASSLNPAPARGAKNIQYFGAGTRLSVL.

The genes are TRBV19 and TRBJ2-7; 11 nucleotides match TRBD1. The CDR3 spans 15 residues. Germline V gene lookup returns CDR1 LNHDA and CDR2 SQIVND (reference sequence). V trimming: 3 bases; J trimming: 5 bases; junction bases outside the gene matches: 6. CDR3 in DNA: TGTGCCAGTAGTATCAGGACAGGGGGCTTCAACGAGCAGTACTTC. The encoded protein is CASSIRTGGFNEQYF.

The DNA of the CDR3 is TGTGCCACCAGCAGGGAATGGGACAGCAGGCAGGTTTATAATTCACCCCTCCACTTT. Residues: CATSREWDSRQVYNSPLHF. This chain connects TRBV15 to TRBJ1-6; 7 bases fit TRBD1. CDR3 length equals 19 residues. V shed 3 bases and J 4 bases; nucleotides not matched to a gene: 15. CDR1 and CDR2 from the germline V gene are LNHNV and YYDKDF (reference sequence).